A single sample is the source of the 9 T cell receptor beta chains below, sequenced in a study of blood T cells in healthy people across ages (dated by TCRdb to between 2014 and 2016). Library preparation employed 5' RACE. A second 7 to 11 cycle PCR used a sample-barcoded 5' primer and a J-beta primer mix. The public reads were reprocessed in TCRdb via fastp at Q25 and MiXCR, keeping in-frame beta chains. CDR3 protein sequences are deduplicated, and each keeps its most common genes and DNA. The sample table lists over 1,500,000 distinct CDR3 sequences, about two fifths of them with a count of one. More than 20% of the sample comes from the top ten. The material sequenced was blood. These receptors were obtained from a human donor in good health.

This clonotype was detected a few times. The CDR3 DNA follows: TGCGCCAGCAGCCAAGGGGGGACAATGGATACGCAGTATTTT. Protein product: CASSQGGTMDTQYF. V is TRBV4-1 and J is TRBJ2-3; tentatively, D is TRBD1 (6 bases). Germline assignment: CDR1 MGHRA and CDR2 YSYEKL. This CDR3 contains 14 residues. Deletions cut 1 base from V and 6 bases from J, with 11 bases between.

DNA of the CDR3: TGTGCCAGCAGCTTCCTGGACAGAATCTACGAGCAGTACTTC. Translated, it gives CASSFLDRIYEQYF. The chain uses TRBV7-9 and TRBJ2-5; possible D gene TRBD1, 6 bases. The DNA end favors TRBJ2-7, so the J call may be wrong. This CDR3 has 14 amino acids. Germline CDR1 reads SEHNR; CDR2 reads FQNEAQ (reference sequence).

This clonotype was detected only a few times. This sequence joins TRBV2 and TRBJ1-2, with D unclear. This CDR3 is 13 amino acids long. Germline-derived CDR1 and CDR2 are SNHLY and FYNNEI. The germline V and J ends were trimmed by 11 bases and 1 base, with 14 bases remaining between them. The DNA for the CDR3 is TGTGCCCAAAAAGGGCAGAATAACTATGGCTACACCTTC. Its translation is CAQKGQNNYGYTF.

The chain combines TRBV7-9 with TRBJ1-2; perhaps TRBD1 as D (5 bases). Trimming shortened V by 5 bases and J by 4 bases, and 14 bases separated the two germline ends. The CDR3 has 14 amino acids. Germline V gene sequence: CDR1 SEHNR, CDR2 FQNEAQ (reference sequence). The CDR3 loop reads CASSPIGQGYGYTF. For the CDR3, the DNA is TGTGCCAGCAGCCCCATTGGGCAGGGCTATGGCTACACCTTC.

This chain uses TRBV9 with TRBJ2-2; D ambiguous. V dropped 3 bases and J dropped 6 bases, with 6 bases sitting between them. Germline V gene lookup returns CDR1 SGDLS and CDR2 YYNGEE. The CDR3 is 12 residues long. In nucleotides, the CDR3 is TGTGCCAGCAGCGCGGACCCCGGGGAGCTGTTTTTT. It translates to CASSADPGELFF. The complete variable domain, with remaining parts taken from reference TRBV9 and TRBJ2-2, reads DSGVTQTPKHLITATGQRVTLRCSPRSGDLSVYWYQQSLDQGLQFLIQYYNGEERAKGNILERFSAQQFPDLHSELNLSSLELGDSALYFCASSADPGELFFGEGSRLTVL.

The chain joins TRBV15 to TRBJ1-6, with no clear D. The CDR3 sequence is 13 residues long. From germline, CDR1 is LNHNV and CDR2 YYDKDF (reference sequence). V lost 3 bases to trimming and J lost 13 bases, with 13 bases between them. Here the CDR3 reads CATSRINDVPLHF. Written as DNA, the CDR3 is TGTGCCACCAGCAGGATAAATGACGTGCCCCTCCACTTT.

This sequence joins TRBV6-1 and TRBJ2-1, with D possibly being TRBD2 (7 bases). CDR1 MNHNS and CDR2 SASEGT come from the germline V gene. The CDR3 has 15 residues. V lost 5 bases and J lost 8, with 19 bases in between. CDR3 nucleotides: TGTGCCAGCAGTTCCGAAAGGGGGGGATGTGATGAGCAGTTCTTC. It translates to CASSSERGGCDEQFF.

The rearrangement links TRBV7-8 to TRBJ1-1; D gene unclear. CDR1 and CDR2 from the germline V gene are SGHVS and FQNEAQ. The CDR3 is 12 residues long. V shed 4 bases and J shed 2 bases, with 5 bases lying between them. The DNA of the CDR3 is TGTGCCAGCAGCTCCCATAACACTGAAGCTTTCTTT. Protein product: CASSSHNTEAFF.

The V gene is TRBV5-1, the J gene TRBJ2-1; weak D call: TRBD1 (6 bases). Germline V gives CDR1 SGHRS, CDR2 YFSETQ. The CDR3 extends over 16 amino acids. V lost 4 bases and J 7 bases, leaving 21 bases between the germline ends. CDR3 amino acids: CASSQIGTNLFNEQFF. The CDR3 nucleotides read TGCGCCAGCAGCCAGATCGGGACAAATCTTTTTAATGAGCAGTTCTTC.